This TCR beta chain derives from a study of blood T cell repertoires in COVID-19. Study overall: PBMCs, B-cell-depleted T cells, or T cells provided the cDNA or gDNA that made up the material.

While infection was still active, Seattle patients were enrolled and then followed longitudinally. Sequencing was performed with immunoSEQ multiplex PCR; in TCRdb, only in-frame clones are kept and a portion is missing. Of 350,000 to 450,000 clones in the sample, 70% to 90% were seen once. Germline values: CDR1 MDHEN, CDR2 SYDVKM. Trimming cost V 4 bases and J 0 bases; bases outside gene matches: 6. The CDR3 is 16 amino acids. The clonotype comes from a woman aged 40 to 50 with COVID-19, enrolled during active disease. Sequencing was carried out using peripheral blood. The V and J genes are TRBV28 and TRBJ1-2; 9 nucleotides agree with TRBD1. CDR3 protein: CASSSVGDRANYGYTF. The CDR3 DNA follows: TGTGCCAGCAGTTCAGTAGGGGACAGGGCTAACTATGGCTACACCTTC.